Each of the 23 T cell receptor beta chains below was sequenced from the same sample in a study of shared clonotypes between healthy human individuals. TCRdb's table, derived via immunoSEQ multiplex PCR, lists solely in-frame clones and lacks some. The table records 1.4 million to 1.5 million clones, around 95% of them present only once. Sequenced input: naive CD4+ T cells sorted from blood. Subset described: CD45RA+ positively selected. These receptor sequences come from a man in his thirties or forties in good health.

The V gene is TRBV20-1, the J gene TRBJ1-2, with TRBD1 as a possible D gene (5 bases). The CDR3 contains 10 residues. V lost 7 bases, J lost 7 bases, and 10 bases lay in between. Germline values: CDR1 DFQATT, CDR2 SNEGSKA (reference sequence). The CDR3 DNA reads as TGCAGTGGTTCAGGGTTTGGCTACACCTTC. Amino acids: CSGSGFGYTF.

V usage is TRBV29-1 and J usage is TRBJ1-1, with D perhaps TRBD1 (5 bases). This CDR3 is built from 13 residues. CDR1 and CDR2 from the germline V gene are SQVTM and ANQGSEA. V was pared by 4 bases and J by 0 bases, with 9 bases between. The CDR3 region has the DNA TGCAGCGTTGGGGGGAGGGTGAACACTGAAGCTTTCTTT. It is translated as CSVGGRVNTEAFF.

Here the CDR3 reads CASSVLVDTQYF. CDR3 DNA: TGTGCCAGCAGTGTCCTTGTAGATACGCAGTATTTT. The chain is built from TRBV28 and TRBJ2-3; D uncertain. The V end lost 5 bases, the J end lost 5 bases, and 8 bases lay between the germline ends. The length of the CDR3 is 12 residues. Germline CDR1 reads MDHEN; CDR2 reads SYDVKM.

The chain is built from TRBV6-5 and TRBJ2-2, with D hard to call. The CDR3 runs 14 residues. Germline loops: CDR1 MNHEY, CDR2 SVGAGI. V lost 10 bases to trimming and J lost 6 bases, with 18 bases between them. The CDR3 loop is CAIRVARKAGELFF. The CDR3 bases are TGTGCCATCCGGGTCGCGAGGAAAGCCGGGGAGCTGTTTTTT.

The rearrangement joins TRBV5-1 to TRBJ2-1, with D maybe TRBD2 (5 bases). This CDR3 has 11 amino acids. Germline CDR1 reads SGHRS; CDR2 reads YFSETQ. The V end lost 4 bases, the J end lost 7 bases, and 6 bases lay between the germline ends. The CDR3 DNA sequence: TGCGCCAGCAGCGAGGGAAATGAGCAGTTCTTC. Translated, it gives CASSEGNEQFF.

As for this clone: This specimen includes other DNA sequences encoding the same CDR3. The chain links TRBV30 to TRBJ2-7; D is ambiguous. This CDR3 contains 11 residues. Trimming cost V 4 bases and J 3 bases, with 7 bases left between them. Per the germline V gene, CDR1 is GTSNPN and CDR2 is SVGIG (reference sequence). The CDR3: CAWTSLYEQYF. In DNA form, the CDR3 reads TGTGCCTGGACGTCCCTCTACGAGCAGTACTTC.

J is TRBJ1-2 and V is TRBV4-1; TRBD1 matches at 7 bases. Germline assignment: CDR1 MGHRA and CDR2 YSYEKL. The CDR3 spans 16 residues. V was clipped by 0 bases and J by 7 bases; unmatched bases: 11. In DNA, the CDR3 is TGCGCCAGCAGCCAAGATATCCGACAGGGCTTCCCTGGCTACACCTTC. This sequence encodes CASSQDIRQGFPGYTF.

This clone has just one count. V gene TRBV6-1 combines with J gene TRBJ2-7, with D possibly TRBD1 on 6 matching bases. Germline V gene lookup returns CDR1 MNHNS and CDR2 SASEGT. Trimming took off 5 bases at V and 6 bases at J, with 17 bases between the two ends. The CDR3 loop spans 14 amino acids. Here the CDR3 reads CASSQRQDRGEQYF. The CDR3 DNA follows: TGTGCCAGCAGTCAACGACAGGACCGCGGCGAGCAGTACTTC.

J is TRBJ2-3 and V is TRBV5-1; 8 positions agree with TRBD1. CDR1 is SGHRS, CDR2 YFSETQ, per germline. The CDR3 runs 14 residues. Trimming took 4 bases from V and 4 from J; bases not matched to a gene: 5. The CDR3 bases are TGCGCCAGCAGCGTGGGACAGGAGTCAGATACGCAGTATTTT. As protein: CASSVGQESDTQYF.

J is TRBJ2-1 and V is TRBV7-2; 7 bases align to TRBD1. The CDR3 extends over 19 amino acids. The J segment lost 3 bases and the V segment lost 1 base, leaving 15 bases of the junction unmatched. Germline V gene lookup returns CDR1 SGHTA and CDR2 FQGNSA. Here the CDR3 DNA reads TGTGCCAGCAGCTTAGGCCCCATGGGGGCAGGGGGTGTCTACAATGAGCAGTTCTTC. It translates to CASSLGPMGAGGVYNEQFF.

This clone was recorded once. The chain links TRBV11-2 to TRBJ1-3; D is uncertain. The ends were cut back, 2 bases at V and 0 bases at J, with 11 bases in the middle. The germline V gene encodes CDR1 SGHAT and CDR2 FQNNGV. The CDR3 extends over 16 amino acids. CDR3 nucleotides: TGTGCCAGCAGCTTATACTGGGCGTCCTCTGGAAACACCATATATTTT. This gives the protein CASSLYWASSGNTIYF.

The chain combines TRBV5-4 with TRBJ2-7; no clear D. Germline V gene data show CDR1 as SGHNT and CDR2 as YYREEE (reference sequence). Trimming removed 5 bases at V and 0 bases at J, with 12 bases between. The CDR3 has 14 residues. The CDR3 DNA follows: TGTGCCAGCAGACTTAACCAGAACTCCTACGAGCAGTACTTC. It is translated as CASRLNQNSYEQYF.

This rearrangement joins TRBV5-4 to TRBJ1-2; a weak D match, TRBD1 (6 bases). The germline CDR1 and CDR2 sequences are SGHNT and YYREEE (reference sequence). The CDR3 contains 14 residues. Trimming cost V 4 bases and J 7 bases, with 17 bases left between them. The CDR3 loop is CASSPEQGGLGYTF. Written as DNA, the CDR3 is TGTGCCAGCAGCCCCGAACAGGGAGGCCTTGGCTACACCTTC.

This chain connects TRBV5-6 to TRBJ2-4; TRBD1 might be the D (6 bases). The germline V gene has CDR1 SGHDT and CDR2 YYEEEE. This CDR3 contains 15 residues. V was trimmed by 3 bases and J by 0 bases, leaving 10 bases between them. The DNA of the CDR3 is TGTGCCAGCAGCTCGCAGGGGTCAGCCAAAAACATTCAGTACTTC. It codes for CASSSQGSAKNIQYF.

The rearrangement links TRBV18 to TRBJ1-3; D gene uncertain. The CDR3 loop spans 15 amino acids. Germline V gene sequence: CDR1 KGHSH, CDR2 LQKENI. V lost 1 base and J lost 1, with 8 bases in between. The CDR3 sequence: CASSPLDLSGNTIYF. CDR3 sequence (DNA): TGTGCCAGCTCACCACTGGACTTATCTGGAAACACCATATATTTT. The entire variable domain, with the rest obtained from reference TRBV18 and TRBJ1-3, is as follows: NAGVMQNPRHLVRRRGQEARLRCSPMKGHSHVYWYRQLPEEGLKFMVYLQKENIIDESGMPKERFSAEFPKEGPSILRIQQVVRGDSAAYFCASSPLDLSGNTIYFGEGSWLTVV.

J is TRBJ1-5 and V is TRBV5-5; tentatively, D is TRBD1 (6 bases). V gave up 2 bases and J gave up 6 bases, with 12 bases separating them. The germline gives CDR1 SGHKS, CDR2 YYEKEE (reference sequence). The length of the CDR3 is 14 residues. CDR3 region: CASSLTGQGQPQHF. In DNA form, the CDR3 reads TGTGCCAGCAGCTTAACAGGGCAGGGTCAGCCCCAGCATTTT. The full variable domain, with the rest looked up from reference TRBV5-5 and TRBJ1-5, is DAGVTQSPTHLIKTRGQQVTLRCSPISGHKSVSWYQQVLGQGPQFIFQYYEKEERGRGNFPDRFSARQFPNYSSELNVNALLLGDSALYLCASSLTGQGQPQHFGDGTRLSIL.

This clone appeared a single time. The chain joins TRBV4-3 to TRBJ2-1; weak D call: TRBD2 (5 bases). With 0 bases removed from V and 9 bases from J, the gap between germline ends came to 12 bases. CDR3 size: 14 residues. Germline lookup yields CDR1 LGHNA and CDR2 YSLEER. Here the CDR3 reads CASSQDRIGVEQFF. CDR3 coding DNA: TGCGCCAGCAGCCAAGATCGGATCGGGGTTGAGCAGTTCTTC.

The chain employs TRBV11-2 and TRBJ2-1; 13 nucleotides line up with TRBD2. Per the germline V gene, CDR1 is SGHAT and CDR2 is FQNNGV. The ends lost 5 bases at V and 2 bases at J; junction bases unmatched: 9. The CDR3 runs to 18 residues. CDR3: CASSKSRLAGGTYNEQFF. The CDR3 region has the DNA TGTGCCAGCAGCAAAAGTAGACTAGCGGGAGGTACCTACAATGAGCAGTTCTTC. The full variable domain, in which reference TRBV11-2 and TRBJ2-1 provide the parts outside the CDR3, is EAGVAQSPRYKIIEKRQSVAFWCNPISGHATLYWYQQILGQGPKLLIQFQNNGVVDDSQLPKDRFSAERLKGVDSTLKIQPAKLEDSAVYLCASSKSRLAGGTYNEQFFGPGTRLTVL.

This chain connects TRBV5-1 to TRBJ2-1; 11 bases line up with TRBD2. Trimming at V came to 0 bases and at J to 4 bases, leaving 3 bases not matched to a gene. The germline V gene has CDR1 SGHRS and CDR2 YFSETQ. The CDR3 extends over 16 amino acids. CDR3 DNA: TGCGCCAGCAGCTTGGGACTAGCGGGACAATACAATGAGCAGTTCTTC. It yields the protein CASSLGLAGQYNEQFF.

The chain links TRBV18 to TRBJ2-2, with a tentative D call TRBD1 (5 bases). This CDR3 comprises 14 residues. Germline assignment: CDR1 KGHSH and CDR2 LQKENI. Trimming left V 2 bases short and J 7 bases short, with 11 bases between. The CDR3 protein is CASSPAPGRGELFF. The CDR3 DNA sequence: TGTGCCAGCTCACCAGCCCCAGGGCGCGGGGAGCTGTTTTTT.

The V and J genes are TRBV6-4 and TRBJ2-7; D uncertain. The CDR3 sequence is 14 residues long. V was pared by 8 bases and J by 1 base, with 15 bases between. Germline V gene data show CDR1 as MRHNA and CDR2 as SNTAGT. CDR3 in amino acids: CASRVPASSYEQYF. The DNA for the CDR3 is TGTGCCAGCCGCGTCCCTGCCAGTTCCTACGAGCAGTACTTC.

The genes are TRBV10-3 and TRBJ1-2; the D gene is possibly TRBD1 (6 bases). The CDR3 extends over 15 amino acids. V was clipped by 5 bases and J by 7 bases, with 20 bases between them. CDR1 and CDR2 (germline): ENHRY, SYGVKD. The CDR3 spells CAISREIGGLSGYTF. The CDR3 DNA sequence: TGTGCCATCAGTCGGGAGATTGGGGGGCTCTCTGGCTACACCTTC.

V and J are TRBV6-1 and TRBJ1-1; D not certain. V gave up 9 bases and J gave up 3 bases, with 14 bases separating them. CDR3 length: 13 residues. Germline CDR1 is MNHNS and CDR2 is SASEGT. The CDR3 DNA is TGTGCCAGTTCGACCCGAGGTGACACTGAAGCTTTCTTT. Translating gives CASSTRGDTEAFF.